One sample yielded the 24 T cell receptor beta chains listed below, sequenced in a study of T cell responses to AZD1222 COVID-19 vaccine. Sequencing used immunoSEQ multiplex PCR; TCRdb keeps in-frame clones, though not all of them. The sample records tens of thousands of clones, about nine tenths being singletons. Sample: peripheral blood, taken on day 0 of AZD1222 vaccination. The source of these receptors is an adult in good health.

The chain has TRBV28 and TRBJ1-5; D remains ambiguous. The CDR3 loop spans 14 amino acids. V dropped 9 bases and J dropped 0 bases, with 12 bases sitting between them. Germline assignment: CDR1 MDHEN and CDR2 SYDVKM. The CDR3 DNA follows: TGTGCCAGTTCCGGGCCGGATAGCAATCAGCCCCAGCATTTT. It encodes CASSGPDSNQPQHF.

The J gene is TRBJ1-5, the V gene TRBV7-9; the D gene is possibly TRBD1 (5 bases). The CDR3 loop spans 12 amino acids. In germline, CDR1 is SEHNR, CDR2 FQNEAQ (reference sequence). Trimming took off 8 bases at V and 6 bases at J, with 11 bases between the two ends. The CDR3 loop reads CASGGNGQPQHF. The CDR3 nucleotides are TGTGCCAGCGGGGGGAATGGTCAGCCCCAGCATTTT. Variable domain in full (rest from reference TRBV7-9 and TRBJ1-5): DTGVSQNPRHKITKRGQNVTFRCDPISEHNRLYWYRQTLGQGPEFLTYFQNEAQLEKSRLLSDRFSAERPKGSFSTLEIQRTEQGDSAMYLCASGGNGQPQHFGDGTRLSIL.

The V call is TRBV4-1, the J call TRBJ1-5, with D uncertain. In germline, CDR1 is MGHRA, CDR2 YSYEKL. The CDR3 contains 15 residues. V lost 1 base to trimming and J lost 4 bases, with 11 bases between them. The CDR3 reads CASSQGQVPNQPQHF. CDR3 nucleotides: TGCGCCAGCAGCCAAGGCCAGGTCCCTAATCAGCCCCAGCATTTT.

In its sample, this clone was seen a few times. The gene calls are TRBV9 and TRBJ2-2; weak D call: TRBD1 (5 bases). CDR1 is SGDLS, CDR2 YYNGEE, per germline. Deletions cut 4 bases from V and 6 bases from J, with 13 bases between. CDR3 length equals 14 residues. The DNA of the CDR3 is TGTGCCAGCAGCACAGGTACTTCCCCCGGGGAGCTGTTTTTT. This gives the protein CASSTGTSPGELFF.

V usage is TRBV10-3 and J usage is TRBJ1-1, with D uncertain. This CDR3 has 12 amino acids. V was trimmed by 7 bases and J by 5 bases, leaving 11 bases between them. Germline V gene data show CDR1 as ENHRY and CDR2 as SYGVKD. In DNA, the CDR3 is TGTGCCATCACGGGAGACGGGACTGAAGCTTTCTTT. Encoded protein: CAITGDGTEAFF.

The chain carries TRBV11-2 and TRBJ1-6; D perhaps matches TRBD1 (6 bases). V was clipped by 0 bases and J by 10 bases, with 16 bases between them. CDR1 is SGHAT, CDR2 FQNNGV, per germline. This CDR3 comprises 16 residues. The CDR3 loop is CASSLEVQGAGSPLHF. CDR3 nucleotides: TGTGCCAGCAGCTTAGAGGTACAGGGAGCTGGGTCACCCCTCCACTTT.

V and J are TRBV5-1 and TRBJ1-2; D gene ambiguous. Deletions cut 4 bases from V and 3 bases from J, with 10 bases between. From germline, CDR1 is SGHRS and CDR2 YFSETQ. The CDR3 is 13 amino acids. CDR3 DNA sequence: TGCGCCAGCAGCCGGACCGAGGACTATGGCTACACCTTC. Translating it yields CASSRTEDYGYTF.

The rearrangement joins TRBV5-4 to TRBJ1-6; TRBD1 matches at 10 bases. This CDR3 is built from 14 residues. Unmatched junction bases numbered 3, after V lost 4 bases and J lost 8 bases. Germline lookup yields CDR1 SGHNT and CDR2 YYREEE (reference sequence). CDR3 nucleotides: TGTGCCAGCAGCAAAGGACAGGGGGATTCACCCCTCCACTTT. It is translated as CASSKGQGDSPLHF.

The chain recombines TRBV7-3 with TRBJ2-2; 9 bases are shared with TRBD1. The trim removed 0 bases at V and 6 bases at J, leaving 2 bases unmatched. Germline-derived CDR1 and CDR2 are SGHTA and FQGTGA. The CDR3 runs 15 residues. The CDR3 DNA is TGTGCCAGCAGCTTAACGGGACAGGGTGCCGGGGAGCTGTTTTTT. It translates to CASSLTGQGAGELFF.

This clone was seen only once. This rearrangement joins TRBV11-2 to TRBJ2-2; D is possibly TRBD2 (6 bases). The CDR3 runs to 16 residues. The V and J ends lost 0 bases and 6 bases respectively, with 14 bases between them. Per germline, CDR1 SGHAT and CDR2 FQNNGV. In DNA form, the CDR3 reads TGTGCCAGCAGCTTAGATCCGCGGGAAGACTCCGGGGAGCTGTTTTTT. Residues: CASSLDPREDSGELFF.

The chain uses TRBV19 and TRBJ1-1; 8 bases fit TRBD1. The CDR3 is 15 amino acids. The ends lost 6 bases at V and 5 bases at J; junction bases unmatched: 11. Germline CDR1 LNHDA, CDR2 SQIVND (reference sequence). CDR3 sequence (DNA): TGTGCCAGTAGCACGGGACAGGCTGGTTGGACTGAAGCTTTCTTT. As protein: CASSTGQAGWTEAFF.

This clone was seen a few times. The V gene is TRBV18, the J gene TRBJ2-7; D gene ambiguous. CDR1 is KGHSH and CDR2 is LQKENI in the germline V gene. Between the trimmed V and J ends, which lost 6 bases and 1 base, there was a span of 4 bases. The length of the CDR3 is 11 residues. CDR3 loop: CASSLSYEQYF. The DNA for the CDR3 is TGTGCCAGCTCCCTTTCCTACGAGCAGTACTTC. The complete variable domain, with remaining parts taken from reference TRBV18 and TRBJ2-7, reads NAGVMQNPRHLVRRRGQEARLRCSPMKGHSHVYWYRQLPEEGLKFMVYLQKENIIDESGMPKERFSAEFPKEGPSILRIQQVVRGDSAAYFCASSLSYEQYFGPGTRLTVT.

The chain uses TRBV13 and TRBJ2-7, with no clear D. Germline assignment: CDR1 PRHDT and CDR2 FYEKMQ (reference sequence). Trimming took off 5 bases at V and 3 bases at J, with 17 bases between the two ends. This CDR3 region has 15 residues. DNA for the CDR3: TGTGCCAGCAGCCACGCAGGCAGTCAGGTCTACGAGCAGTACTTC. As protein: CASSHAGSQVYEQYF.

The chain combines TRBV10-2 with TRBJ1-1; D not certain. V lost 3 bases and J lost 1, with 6 bases in between. Germline V gene data show CDR1 as WSHSY and CDR2 as SAAADI. The CDR3 has 13 amino acids. CDR3 nucleotides: TGCGCCAGCAGTGAAAGTCGGAACACTGAAGCTTTCTTT. The encoded protein is CASSESRNTEAFF.

This clone was seen a single time. CDR3 in DNA: TGTGCCAGCAGCGATACAGGGGGCTACGAGCAGTACTTC. Translated, it gives CASSDTGGYEQYF. This chain joins TRBV7-2 and TRBJ2-7; 8 bases are shared with TRBD1. The CDR3 has 13 residues. Germline V CDR1 and CDR2: SGHTA, FQGNSA. The J segment lost 3 bases and the V segment lost 5 bases, leaving 3 bases of the junction unmatched.

The V and J genes are TRBV28 and TRBJ1-2; D perhaps matches TRBD1 (5 bases). The germline CDR1 and CDR2 sequences are MDHEN and SYDVKM. The V end lost 3 bases, the J end lost 8 bases, and 13 bases lay between the germline ends. This CDR3 contains 13 residues. CDR3 sequence (DNA): TGTGCCAGCAGTTTTCTGACAGTCGAGGGCTACACCTTC. Protein sequence: CASSFLTVEGYTF.

V gene TRBV7-6 combines with J gene TRBJ1-1, with TRBD1 matching 10 bases. The CDR3 totals 15 residues. Unmatched junction bases numbered 9, after V lost 4 bases and J lost 7 bases. CDR1 is SGHVS, CDR2 FNYEAQ, per germline. The DNA of the CDR3 is TGTGCCAGCAGCTCGGGACAGGGGACGCACATTGAAGCTTTCTTT. Its translation is CASSSGQGTHIEAFF.

This clone was detected a few times. V usage is TRBV7-9 and J usage is TRBJ2-1, with 8 bases identical to TRBD2. V gave up 0 bases and J gave up 4 bases; unmatched junction bases: 2. Looked up from germline, CDR1 is SEHNR and CDR2 is FQNEAQ (reference sequence). This CDR3 is 15 amino acids long. The CDR3 loop reads CASSLASGEYNEQFF. The CDR3 DNA is TGTGCCAGCAGCTTAGCTAGCGGGGAGTACAATGAGCAGTTCTTC.

The chain couples TRBV27 to TRBJ1-1; 7 positions match TRBD1. V shed 4 bases, J shed 4 bases, and the junction held 6 bases outside the gene matches. CDR3 size: 14 residues. Germline CDR1 reads MNHEY; CDR2 reads SMNVEV (reference sequence). CDR3 bases: TGTGCCAGCAGTTACCGGGACAGAGTCACTGAAGCTTTCTTT. Residues: CASSYRDRVTEAFF.

The chain couples TRBV5-4 to TRBJ2-7, with 13 nucleotides matching TRBD2. The CDR3 loop spans 15 amino acids. Germline trimming cut 3 bases from V and 1 base from J; bases unmatched to any gene: 1. Per germline, CDR1 SGHNT and CDR2 YYREEE (reference sequence). The CDR3 nucleotides are TGTGCCAGCAGCTCGACTAGCGGGGGGTCCTACGAGCAGTACTTC. The encoded protein is CASSSTSGGSYEQYF.

This rearrangement joins TRBV27 to TRBJ2-5, with 9 bases lining up with TRBD1. This CDR3 contains 15 residues. The J segment lost 4 bases and the V segment lost 5 bases, leaving 8 bases of the junction unmatched. Germline lookup yields CDR1 MNHEY and CDR2 SMNVEV (reference sequence). In DNA, the CDR3 is TGTGCCAGCAGTACCCCCGGACAGGGGATAGAGACCCAGTACTTC. Protein: CASSTPGQGIETQYF.

The CDR3 spells CASSQVERQGTANYGYTF. The CDR3 nucleotides read TGTGCCAGCAGCCAAGTAGAGAGACAGGGCACAGCTAACTATGGCTACACCTTC. The chain carries TRBV4-2 and TRBJ1-2; 7 nucleotides agree with TRBD1. The CDR3 runs 18 residues. The germline V gene encodes CDR1 LGHNA and CDR2 YNFKEQ. J was trimmed by 0 bases and V by 1 base; bases with no gene match: 11.

The chain carries TRBV5-1 and TRBJ2-5, with 11 bases lining up with TRBD2. V was clipped by 4 bases and J by 4 bases; unmatched bases: 12. Germline V gene lookup returns CDR1 SGHRS and CDR2 YFSETQ. The CDR3 loop spans 17 amino acids. As DNA, the CDR3 is TGCGCCAGCAGCCTTGGACTAGCGGGCTCACCGGTAGAGACCCAGTACTTC. Its translation is CASSLGLAGSPVETQYF.

The genes are TRBV6-6 and TRBJ1-5; tentative D call: TRBD1 (6 bases). Germline V gene data show CDR1 as MNHNY and CDR2 as SVGAGI (reference sequence). The length of the CDR3 is 16 residues. V lost 7 bases and J lost 2, with 18 bases in between. CDR3 residues: CASTLQGVRGNQPQHF. CDR3 sequence (DNA): TGTGCCAGCACTCTACAGGGCGTCCGAGGCAATCAGCCCCAGCATTTT.